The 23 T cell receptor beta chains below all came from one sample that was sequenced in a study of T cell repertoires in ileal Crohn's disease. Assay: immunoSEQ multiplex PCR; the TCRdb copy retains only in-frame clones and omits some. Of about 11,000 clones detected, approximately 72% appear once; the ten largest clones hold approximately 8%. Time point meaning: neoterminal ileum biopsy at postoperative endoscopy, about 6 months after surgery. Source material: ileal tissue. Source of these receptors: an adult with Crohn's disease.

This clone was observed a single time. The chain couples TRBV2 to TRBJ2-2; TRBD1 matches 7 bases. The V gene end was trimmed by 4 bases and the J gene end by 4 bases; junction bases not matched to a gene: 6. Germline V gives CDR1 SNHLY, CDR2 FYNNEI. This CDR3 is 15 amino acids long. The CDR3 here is CASSGQGLSTGELFF. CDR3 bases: TGTGCCAGCAGTGGACAGGGATTGAGCACCGGGGAGCTGTTTTTT.

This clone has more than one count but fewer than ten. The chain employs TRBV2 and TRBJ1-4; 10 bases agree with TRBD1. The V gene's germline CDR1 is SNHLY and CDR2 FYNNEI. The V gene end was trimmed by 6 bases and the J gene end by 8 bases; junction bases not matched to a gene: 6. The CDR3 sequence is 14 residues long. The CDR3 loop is CASSADRGEEKLFF. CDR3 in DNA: TGTGCCAGCAGCGCGGACAGGGGGGAGGAAAAACTGTTTTTT. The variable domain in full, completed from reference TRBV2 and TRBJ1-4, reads EPEVTQTPSHQVTQMGQEVILRCVPISNHLYFYWYRQILGQKVEFLVSFYNNEISEKSEIFDDQFSVERPDGSNFTLKIRSTKLEDSAMYFCASSADRGEEKLFFGSGTQLSVL.

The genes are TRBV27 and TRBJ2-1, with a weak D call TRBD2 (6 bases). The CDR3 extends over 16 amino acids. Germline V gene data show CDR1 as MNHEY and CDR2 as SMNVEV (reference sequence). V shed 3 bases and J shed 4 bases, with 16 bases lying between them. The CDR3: CASSFNPAGIYNEQFF. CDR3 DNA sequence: TGTGCCAGCAGTTTTAATCCGGCGGGGATTTACAATGAGCAGTTCTTC.

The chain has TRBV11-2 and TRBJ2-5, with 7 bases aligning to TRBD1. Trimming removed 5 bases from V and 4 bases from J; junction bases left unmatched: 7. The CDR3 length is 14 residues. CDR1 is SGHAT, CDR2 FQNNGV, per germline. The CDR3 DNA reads TGTGCCAGCAGCCCGGGACAGTATATAGAGACCCAGTACTTC. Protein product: CASSPGQYIETQYF.

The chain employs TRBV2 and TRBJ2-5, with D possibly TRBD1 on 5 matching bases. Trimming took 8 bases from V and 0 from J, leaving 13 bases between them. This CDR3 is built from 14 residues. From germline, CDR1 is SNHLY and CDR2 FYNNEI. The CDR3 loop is CASSSTAYQETQYF. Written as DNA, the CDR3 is TGTGCCAGCTCCTCGACAGCGTACCAAGAGACCCAGTACTTC.

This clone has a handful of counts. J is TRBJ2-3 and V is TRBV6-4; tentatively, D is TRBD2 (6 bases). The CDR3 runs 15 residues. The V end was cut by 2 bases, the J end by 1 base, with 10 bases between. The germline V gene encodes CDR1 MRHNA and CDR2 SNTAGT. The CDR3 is CASSDESSGTDTQYF. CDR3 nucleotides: TGTGCCAGCAGTGACGAGTCTAGCGGCACAGATACGCAGTATTTT.

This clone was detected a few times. The DNA of the CDR3 is TGTGCCAGCAGTGGACAGGGTCCGGACACCATATATTTT. This sequence encodes CASSGQGPDTIYF. The rearrangement uses TRBV7-6 and TRBJ1-3; 8 bases fit TRBD1. The CDR3 spans 13 residues. V lost 6 bases to trimming and J lost 8 bases; unmatched junction nucleotides: 6. Looked up from germline, CDR1 is SGHVS and CDR2 is FNYEAQ.

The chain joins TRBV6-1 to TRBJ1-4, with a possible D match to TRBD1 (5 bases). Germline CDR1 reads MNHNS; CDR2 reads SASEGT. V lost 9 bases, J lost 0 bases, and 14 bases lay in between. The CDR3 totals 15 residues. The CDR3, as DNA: TGTGCCAGTCTCGAACGACAGACAACTAATGAAAAACTGTTTTTT. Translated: CASLERQTTNEKLFF.

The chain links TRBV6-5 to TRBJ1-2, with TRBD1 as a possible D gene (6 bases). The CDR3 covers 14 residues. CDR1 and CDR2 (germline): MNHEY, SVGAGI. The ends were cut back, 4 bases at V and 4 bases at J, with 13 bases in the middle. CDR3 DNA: TGTGCCAGCAGTTCAGGGGTAGCGGGCTATGGCTACACCTTC. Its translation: CASSSGVAGYGYTF.

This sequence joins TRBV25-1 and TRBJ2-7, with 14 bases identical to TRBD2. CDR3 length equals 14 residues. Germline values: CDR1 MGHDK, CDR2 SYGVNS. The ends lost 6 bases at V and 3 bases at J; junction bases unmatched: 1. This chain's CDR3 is CASRGTSGSYEQYF. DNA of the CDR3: TGTGCCAGCAGGGGGACTAGCGGGAGCTACGAGCAGTACTTC.

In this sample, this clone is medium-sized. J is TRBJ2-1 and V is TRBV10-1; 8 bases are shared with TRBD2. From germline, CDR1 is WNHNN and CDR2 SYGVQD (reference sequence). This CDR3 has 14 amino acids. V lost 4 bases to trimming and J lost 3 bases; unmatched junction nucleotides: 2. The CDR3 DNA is TGCGCCAGCAGTGTGGGACTAGACTACAATGAGCAGTTCTTC. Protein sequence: CASSVGLDYNEQFF.

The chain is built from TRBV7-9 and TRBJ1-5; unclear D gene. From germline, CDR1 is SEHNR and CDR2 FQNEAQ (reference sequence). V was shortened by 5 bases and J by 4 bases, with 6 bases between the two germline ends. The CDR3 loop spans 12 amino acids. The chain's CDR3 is CASSPPNQPQHF. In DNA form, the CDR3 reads TGTGCCAGCAGCCCTCCTAATCAGCCCCAGCATTTT.

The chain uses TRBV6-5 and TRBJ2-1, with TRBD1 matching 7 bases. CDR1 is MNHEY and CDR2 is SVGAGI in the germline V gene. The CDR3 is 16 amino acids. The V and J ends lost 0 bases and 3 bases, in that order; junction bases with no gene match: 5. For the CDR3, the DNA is TGTGCCAGCAGTTACTCCGGGACAGTTCACTACAATGAGCAGTTCTTC. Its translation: CASSYSGTVHYNEQFF.

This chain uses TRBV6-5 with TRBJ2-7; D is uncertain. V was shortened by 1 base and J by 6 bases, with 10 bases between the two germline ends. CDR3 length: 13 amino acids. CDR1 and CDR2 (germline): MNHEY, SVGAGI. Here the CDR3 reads CASSYYTRGEQYF. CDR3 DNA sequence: TGTGCCAGCAGTTACTACACCCGCGGCGAGCAGTACTTC.

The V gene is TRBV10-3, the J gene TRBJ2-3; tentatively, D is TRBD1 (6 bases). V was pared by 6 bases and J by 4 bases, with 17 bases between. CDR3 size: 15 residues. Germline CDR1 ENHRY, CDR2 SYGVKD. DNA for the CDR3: TGTGCCATCAGCAAATCAGGGGCGGGTTCAGATACGCAGTATTTT. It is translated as CAISKSGAGSDTQYF.

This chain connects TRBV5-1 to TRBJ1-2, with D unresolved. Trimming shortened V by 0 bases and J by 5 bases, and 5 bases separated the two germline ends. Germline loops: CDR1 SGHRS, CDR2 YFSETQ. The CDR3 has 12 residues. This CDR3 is CASSLERYGYTF. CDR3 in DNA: TGCGCCAGCAGCTTGGAGCGGTATGGCTACACCTTC.

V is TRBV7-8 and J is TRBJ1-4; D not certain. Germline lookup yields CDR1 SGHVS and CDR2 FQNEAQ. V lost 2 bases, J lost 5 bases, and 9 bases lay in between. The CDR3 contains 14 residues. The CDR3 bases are TGTGCCAGCAGCTTAACTCCTCTCAATGAAAAACTGTTTTTT. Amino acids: CASSLTPLNEKLFF. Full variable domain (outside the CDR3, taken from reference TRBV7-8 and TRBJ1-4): GAGVSQSPRYKVAKRGQDVALRCDPISGHVSLFWYQQALGQGPEFLTYFQNEAQLDKSGLPSDRFFAERPEGSVSTLKIQRTQQEDSAVYLCASSLTPLNEKLFFGSGTQLSVL.

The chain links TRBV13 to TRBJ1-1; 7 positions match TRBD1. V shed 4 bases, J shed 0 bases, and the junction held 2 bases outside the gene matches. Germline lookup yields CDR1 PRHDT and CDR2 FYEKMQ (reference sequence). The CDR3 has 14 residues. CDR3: CASSSGQLNTEAFF. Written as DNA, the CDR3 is TGTGCCAGCAGCTCGGGACAGTTGAACACTGAAGCTTTCTTT.

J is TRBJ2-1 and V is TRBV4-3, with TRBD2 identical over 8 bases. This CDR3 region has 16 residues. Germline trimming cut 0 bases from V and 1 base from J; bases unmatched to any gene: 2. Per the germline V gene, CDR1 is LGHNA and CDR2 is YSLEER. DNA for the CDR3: TGCGCCAGCAGCCAAGAGCCGGGAGGGTCCTACAATGAGCAGTTCTTC. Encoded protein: CASSQEPGGSYNEQFF.

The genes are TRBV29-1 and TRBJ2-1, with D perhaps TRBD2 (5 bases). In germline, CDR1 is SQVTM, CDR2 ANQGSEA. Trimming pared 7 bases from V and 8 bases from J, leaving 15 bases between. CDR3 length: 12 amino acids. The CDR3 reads CSGLRALDEQFF. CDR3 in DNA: TGCAGCGGTTTGAGGGCCCTGGATGAGCAGTTCTTC.

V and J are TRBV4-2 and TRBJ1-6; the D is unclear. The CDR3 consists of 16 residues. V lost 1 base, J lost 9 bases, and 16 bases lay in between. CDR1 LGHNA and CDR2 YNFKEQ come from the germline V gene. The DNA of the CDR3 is TGTGCCAGCAGCCAAGCTGCAGGCAAAGAGAGTTCACCCCTCCACTTT. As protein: CASSQAAGKESSPLHF.

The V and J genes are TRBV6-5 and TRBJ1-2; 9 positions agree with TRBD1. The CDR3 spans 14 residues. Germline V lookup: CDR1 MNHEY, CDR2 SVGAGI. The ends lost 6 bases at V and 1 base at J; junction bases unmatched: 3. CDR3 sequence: CASSGQGFNYGYTF. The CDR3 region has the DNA TGTGCCAGCAGCGGACAGGGGTTTAACTATGGCTACACCTTC.

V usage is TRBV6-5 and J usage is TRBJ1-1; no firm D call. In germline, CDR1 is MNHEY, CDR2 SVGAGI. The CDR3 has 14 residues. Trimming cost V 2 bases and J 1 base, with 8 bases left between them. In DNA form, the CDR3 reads TGTGCCAGCAGTTACACAATCCGGAACACTGAAGCTTTCTTT. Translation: CASSYTIRNTEAFF.